This T cell receptor (beta chain) is from a study of blood T cell repertoires in COVID-19. Looking at the study overall: Spain, Italy and the United States supplied samples that represented acute and convalescent COVID-19. Nucleic acid was either cDNA or gDNA, and it came from T cells, B-cell-depleted T cells, or PBMCs.

Germline CDR1 and CDR2: LGHNA and YSLEER. The CDR3 runs to 19 residues. Trimming at V came to 2 bases and at J to 2 bases, leaving 16 bases not matched to a gene. In the study's own analysis: Using reference gene primer amplification, nucleated cell counts were estimated. Assay used: immunoSEQ multiplex PCR; TCRdb lists only in-frame clones, some missing. The DNA gave D and trimming, while V, J and clone size come from that table. Among about 300,000 clones listed, around 87% were seen once. Sequencing was carried out using peripheral blood. The chain uses TRBV4-3 and TRBJ2-3; 7 nucleotides agree with TRBD2. This TCR came from a man aged 65 to 85 with acute or convalescent COVID-19. The CDR3 is CASSQSGRSSGGITDTQYF. The CDR3 DNA follows: TGCGCCAGCAGCCAATCCGGCCGGAGCTCGGGGGGAATCACAGATACGCAGTATTTT.